This record concerns one TCR beta chain sequence. Its matching antigen is unknown. CDR1 is MNHEY, CDR2 SMNVEV, per germline (reference sequence). The germline V and J ends were trimmed by 4 bases and 8 bases, with 11 bases remaining between them. The CDR3 length is 12 residues. This sample stems from a study of post-analysis software for immune sequencing data. Findings and limits, study-wide: Normalized Chao1 diversity was significantly lower in multiple sclerosis patients than in controls. TRBV5-6, TRBV5-1 and TRBV20-1 belonged to a set of about five TRBV segments that were more frequent in patients than controls. F measure clustering grouped samples strongly by preparation batch.

TCR beta cDNA libraries included unique molecular identifiers. TCRdb used MiXCR to reprocess the PCR reads, holding one entry per CDR3 protein. The data hold fewer than 900,000 distinct CDR3 sequences, with about 43% observed a single time. The sequence was collected from a girl aged 5 to 17 with multiple sclerosis. The V call is TRBV27, the J call TRBJ1-2, with a weak D call TRBD1 (5 bases). Sequencing was performed on blood. CDR3 sequence (DNA): TGTGCCAGCAGTTCCGGGGGAAAAGGCTACACCTTC. It specifies CASSSGGKGYTF.